Each of the 30 T cell receptor beta chains below was sequenced from the same sample in a study of glioma-infiltrating T cells after dendritic cell vaccination. The protocol was immunoSEQ multiplex PCR, while the TCRdb copy is restricted to in-frame clones and leaves out a portion. This table has approximately 60,000 clones, roughly nine tenths appearing once. Indicated time point: after dendritic cell vaccination, including at tumor progression/relapse. Sequencing used blood, obtained after dendritic cell vaccination. The receptors shown here come from a human donor with glioblastoma.

The V call is TRBV7-2, the J call TRBJ2-3; TRBD2 matches 16 bases. J gave up 6 bases and V 4 bases, and 4 bases lay outside the gene matches. Per germline, CDR1 SGHTA and CDR2 FQGNSA. The CDR3 loop spans 16 amino acids. This CDR3 reads CASSSGLAGGLDTQYF. In nucleotides, the CDR3 is TGTGCCAGCAGCTCGGGACTAGCGGGGGGGTTGGATACGCAGTATTTT.

The chain uses TRBV7-3 and TRBJ2-2; D is unresolved. Germline CDR1 SGHTA, CDR2 FQGTGA. The CDR3 covers 14 residues. V gave up 8 bases and J gave up 0 bases, with 10 bases separating them. The CDR3 nucleotides are TGTGCCAGCGGCGCGGTTACGAACACCGGGGAGCTGTTTTTT. It codes for CASGAVTNTGELFF. The complete variable domain, with remaining parts taken from reference TRBV7-3 and TRBJ2-2, reads GAGVSQTPSNKVTEKGKYVELRCDPISGHTALYWYRQSLGQGPEFLIYFQGTGAADDSGLPNDRFFAVRPEGSVSTLKIQRTERGDSAVYLCASGAVTNTGELFFGEGSRLTVL.

This sequence joins TRBV15 and TRBJ2-5; no firm D call. The CDR3 has 15 residues. V was shortened by 0 bases and J by 4 bases, with 12 bases between the two germline ends. The V gene's germline CDR1 is LNHNV and CDR2 YYDKDF (reference sequence). This CDR3 is CATSRDTNKAETQYF. CDR3 nucleotide sequence: TGTGCCACCAGCAGAGACACTAATAAAGCAGAGACCCAGTACTTC.

The chain uses TRBV6-5 and TRBJ1-2; TRBD1 aligns across 8 bases. Germline assignment: CDR1 MNHEY and CDR2 SVGAGI. The V gene end was trimmed by 5 bases and the J gene end by 6 bases; junction bases not matched to a gene: 8. The CDR3 sequence is 14 residues long. The CDR3 loop reads CASSPSTGENGYTF. The CDR3 DNA sequence: TGTGCCAGCAGTCCCTCGACAGGGGAGAATGGCTACACCTTC.

CDR3 in amino acids: CAWSSRGGYTEAFF. In DNA, the CDR3 is TGTGCCTGGAGTTCCCGGGGGGGGTATACTGAAGCTTTCTTT. The chain joins TRBV30 to TRBJ1-1; a weak D match, TRBD1 (5 bases). This CDR3 is 14 amino acids long. V dropped 2 bases and J dropped 5 bases, with 15 bases sitting between them. Germline CDR1 is GTSNPN and CDR2 is SVGIG (reference sequence).

V is TRBV11-2 and J is TRBJ1-1; 9 bases agree with TRBD1. The CDR3 consists of 16 residues. CDR1 is SGHAT, CDR2 FQNNGV, per germline. Germline trimming cut 5 bases from V and 7 bases from J; bases unmatched to any gene: 14. The CDR3 coding sequence is TGTGCCAGCAGCCCTTTTAGGGACAGGGCGGAGGGTGAAGCTTTCTTT. Its translation is CASSPFRDRAEGEAFF.

The rearrangement uses TRBV5-1 and TRBJ1-6; D ambiguous. The germline V and J ends were trimmed by 3 bases and 9 bases, with 13 bases remaining between them. Germline CDR1 and CDR2: SGHRS and YFSETQ. The CDR3 is 14 amino acids. The CDR3 reads CASSSDPVGSPLHF. DNA of the CDR3: TGCGCCAGCAGCTCCGATCCGGTTGGTTCACCCCTCCACTTT.

V and J are TRBV6-5 and TRBJ2-2; D gene ambiguous. The CDR3 runs 14 residues. V lost 6 bases and J 9 bases, leaving 17 bases between the germline ends. The germline V gene encodes CDR1 MNHEY and CDR2 SVGAGI. CDR3 DNA sequence: TGTGCCAGCAGCCCCACGAGGAACGCGAGGGAGCTGTTTTTT. Translation: CASSPTRNARELFF.

The rearrangement uses TRBV19 and TRBJ2-3; 10 bases are shared with TRBD1. Germline CDR1 is LNHDA and CDR2 is SQIVND (reference sequence). The CDR3 extends over 18 amino acids. Germline trimming cut 0 bases from V and 4 bases from J; bases unmatched to any gene: 10. The CDR3 reads CASSIDGVTGGFADTQYF. CDR3 DNA sequence: TGTGCCAGTAGTATAGATGGGGTGACAGGGGGCTTCGCAGATACGCAGTATTTT.

The chain couples TRBV9 to TRBJ1-4; a weak D match, TRBD1 (6 bases). Deletions cut 3 bases from V and 7 bases from J, with 19 bases between. The CDR3 is made up of 16 amino acids. CDR1 is SGDLS, CDR2 YYNGEE, per germline. The CDR3 loop reads CASSARGGAIGEKLFF. As DNA, the CDR3 is TGTGCCAGCAGCGCCCGGGGGGGGGCGATAGGTGAAAAACTGTTTTTT.

The chain has TRBV11-2 and TRBJ1-4; TRBD1 matches at 7 bases. With 5 bases clipped from V and 4 bases from J, the junction kept 7 bases outside the gene matches. The germline V gene encodes CDR1 SGHAT and CDR2 FQNNGV. The CDR3 runs to 15 residues. This CDR3 reads CASSPRTGNNEKLFF. The CDR3 DNA is TGTGCCAGCAGCCCCAGGACAGGAAATAATGAAAAACTGTTTTTT.

This clone was seen only once. V usage is TRBV28 and J usage is TRBJ2-7; possible D gene TRBD2, 7 bases. The CDR3 extends over 13 amino acids. Deletions cut 4 bases from V and 4 bases from J, with 11 bases between. The V gene's germline CDR1 is MDHEN and CDR2 SYDVKM. The CDR3 DNA follows: TGTGCCAGCAGTTGGGGGGGGGCATACGAGCAGTACTTC. This encodes CASSWGGAYEQYF.

The rearrangement uses TRBV9 and TRBJ2-7; D not resolved. From germline, CDR1 is SGDLS and CDR2 YYNGEE. The CDR3 spans 13 residues. V lost 0 bases and J 7 bases, leaving 11 bases between the germline ends. For the CDR3, the DNA is TGTGCCAGCAGCGTAGGCCCCTCTACGGAGCAGTACTTC. It translates to CASSVGPSTEQYF.

This clone was detected a few times. The chain combines TRBV6-5 with TRBJ2-4, with a weak D call TRBD1 (6 bases). V lost 6 bases and J 6 bases, leaving 9 bases between the germline ends. This CDR3 region has 12 residues. Looked up from germline, CDR1 is MNHEY and CDR2 is SVGAGI. In DNA form, the CDR3 reads TGTGCCAGCAGCCAACAGGGAAACATTCAGTACTTC. It codes for CASSQQGNIQYF.

The chain has TRBV2 and TRBJ2-6, with D maybe TRBD1 (6 bases). V was shortened by 8 bases and J by 1 base, with 9 bases between the two germline ends. Germline V lookup: CDR1 SNHLY, CDR2 FYNNEI. This CDR3 spans 14 amino acids. The DNA for the CDR3 is TGTGCCAGCCCAACAGGGTCTGGGGCCAACGTCCTGACTTTC. As protein: CASPTGSGANVLTF. Combining the CDR3 with reference TRBV2 and TRBJ2-6 gives the whole variable domain EPEVTQTPSHQVTQMGQEVILRCVPISNHLYFYWYRQILGQKVEFLVSFYNNEISEKSEIFDDQFSVERPDGSNFTLKIRSTKLEDSAMYFCASPTGSGANVLTFGAGSRLTVL.

V is TRBV28 and J is TRBJ1-5; 7 bases align to TRBD1. Germline CDR1 is MDHEN and CDR2 is SYDVKM. The CDR3 covers 12 residues. Losses at the gene ends were 6 bases for V and 6 bases for J; bases not matched to a gene: 2. Written as DNA, the CDR3 is TGTGCCAGCAGGACAGGGTTTCAGCCCCAGCATTTT. Translating gives CASRTGFQPQHF. Together with reference TRBV28 and TRBJ1-5, the CDR3 gives the full variable domain: DVKVTQSSRYLVKRTGEKVFLECVQDMDHENMFWYRQDPGLGLRLIYFSYDVKMKEKGDIPEGYSVSREKKERFSLILESASTNQTSMYLCASRTGFQPQHFGDGTRLSIL.

The V gene is TRBV5-8, the J gene TRBJ1-5; 7 bases line up with TRBD1. The germline V gene has CDR1 SGHTS and CDR2 YDEGEE. CDR3 length: 16 residues. Germline trimming cut 1 base from V and 0 bases from J; bases unmatched to any gene: 4. CDR3 protein: CASSLKGGYSNQPQHF. DNA for the CDR3: TGTGCCAGCAGCTTGAAAGGGGGCTATAGCAATCAGCCCCAGCATTTT.

The sample holds one count of this clone. The chain employs TRBV5-1 and TRBJ2-1; no reliable D call. V lost 5 bases and J lost 4, with 10 bases in between. There are 13 residues in the CDR3. Germline lookup yields CDR1 SGHRS and CDR2 YFSETQ. This chain's CDR3 is CASRTTLYNEQFF. The CDR3 DNA is TGCGCCAGCAGGACGACACTTTACAATGAGCAGTTCTTC.

The chain uses TRBV5-5 and TRBJ1-2, with 12 bases that match TRBD1. The CDR3 runs to 14 residues. Germline CDR1 and CDR2: SGHKS and YYEKEE (reference sequence). V shed 5 bases, J shed 6 bases, and the junction held 5 bases outside the gene matches. DNA of the CDR3: TGTGCCAGCAGTACAGGGACAGGGGGCGATGGCTACACCTTC. Translated, it gives CASSTGTGGDGYTF.

The gene calls are TRBV4-1 and TRBJ2-1; weak D call: TRBD2 (5 bases). Germline V CDR1 and CDR2: MGHRA, YSYEKL. CDR3 size: 15 residues. The germline V and J ends were trimmed by 1 base and 10 bases, with 17 bases remaining between them. CDR3 region: CASSQAASRPAEQFF. The CDR3 DNA is TGCGCCAGCAGCCAAGCGGCTAGCAGGCCAGCCGAGCAGTTCTTC.

This rearrangement joins TRBV30 to TRBJ1-1; 8 bases are shared with TRBD1. Germline-derived CDR1 and CDR2 are GTSNPN and SVGIG (reference sequence). With 1 base clipped from V and 4 bases from J, the junction kept 8 bases outside the gene matches. CDR3 size: 15 residues. The CDR3 spells CAWSDSDRAGTEAFF. The CDR3 DNA sequence: TGTGCCTGGAGTGATTCGGACAGGGCGGGCACTGAAGCTTTCTTT. Full variable domain (missing parts from reference TRBV30 and TRBJ1-1): SQTIHQWPATLVQPVGSPLSLECTVEGTSNPNLYWYRQAAGRGLQLLFYSVGIGQISSEVPQNLSASRPQDRQFILSSKKLLLSDSGFYLCAWSDSDRAGTEAFFGQGTRLTVV.

The rearrangement links TRBV6-5 to TRBJ1-3; 7 bases align to TRBD1. This CDR3 is built from 13 residues. V shed 7 bases and J 3 bases; nucleotides not matched to a gene: 3. Germline CDR1 MNHEY, CDR2 SVGAGI. Here the CDR3 DNA reads TGTGCCAGCAAGACAGGGTTTGGAAACACCATATATTTT. Translation: CASKTGFGNTIYF.

This clone was detected a few times. The chain is built from TRBV25-1 and TRBJ2-7; perhaps TRBD1 as D (6 bases). Trimming took off 3 bases at V and 2 bases at J, with 8 bases between the two ends. CDR3 length equals 13 residues. Germline V lookup: CDR1 MGHDK, CDR2 SYGVNS. The CDR3 bases are TGTGCCAGCAGTGAGGCAGGGGCCTACGAGCAGTACTTC. The encoded protein is CASSEAGAYEQYF.

This clone appeared a single time. This sequence joins TRBV7-9 and TRBJ1-2; 8 bases are a match to TRBD1. CDR1 is SEHNR and CDR2 is FQNEAQ in the germline V gene (reference sequence). The CDR3 totals 16 residues. V trimming: 3 bases; J trimming: 7 bases; junction bases outside the gene matches: 13. CDR3 DNA: TGTGCCAGCAGCTTGCTGGGGGCAGGGGGCGTGAGTGGCTACACCTTC. Translation gives CASSLLGAGGVSGYTF.

This chain connects TRBV4-1 to TRBJ1-4; D might be TRBD1 (6 bases). Deletions cut 4 bases from V and 3 bases from J, with 9 bases between. This CDR3 has 14 amino acids. Germline-derived CDR1 and CDR2 are MGHRA and YSYEKL. This CDR3 is CASSLQGSNEKLFF. In DNA form, the CDR3 reads TGCGCCAGCAGCCTACAGGGTTCTAATGAAAAACTGTTTTTT.

This clone was seen more than once but under ten times. The chain is built from TRBV29-1 and TRBJ1-2; 9 bases fit TRBD1. Looked up from germline, CDR1 is SQVTM and CDR2 is ANQGSEA. The CDR3 consists of 15 residues. V trimming: 4 bases; J trimming: 6 bases; junction bases outside the gene matches: 12. As DNA, the CDR3 is TGCAGCGTTGGGTCTTCCGGACAGGGGTATAATGGCTACACCTTC. The encoded protein is CSVGSSGQGYNGYTF.

J is TRBJ2-2 and V is TRBV10-1; 8 positions agree with TRBD1. The CDR3 is made up of 16 amino acids. From germline, CDR1 is WNHNN and CDR2 SYGVQD (reference sequence). The trim removed 3 bases at V and 1 base at J, leaving 4 bases unmatched. CDR3 coding DNA: TGCGCCAGCAGTGACAGGGGGCCCCAGAACACCGGGGAGCTGTTTTTT. It is translated as CASSDRGPQNTGELFF.

This clone was found a few times. The rearrangement links TRBV5-4 to TRBJ1-1; 7 positions match TRBD1. The CDR3 spans 13 residues. The ends lost 4 bases at V and 4 bases at J; junction bases unmatched: 4. Germline V gene data show CDR1 as SGHNT and CDR2 as YYREEE (reference sequence). The CDR3 sequence: CASSQTGSTEAFF. In DNA form, the CDR3 reads TGTGCCAGCAGCCAGACAGGGAGCACTGAAGCTTTCTTT.

This chain links TRBV27 with TRBJ2-1, with TRBD2 identical over 11 bases. Germline V gene lookup returns CDR1 MNHEY and CDR2 SMNVEV (reference sequence). The CDR3 sequence is 16 residues long. V dropped 3 bases and J dropped 7; count of bases not matched to a gene: 8. This CDR3 is CASSFSGRARGNEQFF. The CDR3 DNA follows: TGTGCCAGCAGTTTTAGCGGGAGGGCCAGGGGTAATGAGCAGTTCTTC.

The rearrangement links TRBV29-1 to TRBJ1-5; D not resolved. This CDR3 contains 13 residues. CDR1 and CDR2 from the germline V gene are SQVTM and ANQGSEA. V was shortened by 4 bases and J by 3 bases, with 10 bases between the two germline ends. The DNA of the CDR3 is TGCAGCGTTGGCGGAGTCAACAATCAGCCCCAGCATTTT. This gives the protein CSVGGVNNQPQHF.